The clone carrying this T cell receptor beta chain was seen a single time. Its target is unknown. These data belong to a study of vaccination effects on CD4 cells after COVID-19. For the study at large: Everyone in the study got two shots of either the BNT162b2 or mRNA-1273 vaccine. Study conclusions and caveats: Missing from the study were early post-infection timepoints, and its convalescent patients were few.

Sequencing used immunoSEQ multiplex PCR; TCRdb keeps in-frame clones, though not all of them. The table shows tens of thousands of clones, with around 67% occurring only once. Sequencing followed a ViraFEST assay step that expanded antigen-specific CD4+ T cells with viral peptide pools. Culture proceeded for 10 days, and CD4+ T cells were then isolated. Recipients of the vaccine had no prior SARS-CoV-2 infection and negative nucleocapsid antibodies. Peptides at approximately 10 ug/ml and IL-2 at approximately 9.7 IU/ml were added to some 1.9 million PBMC per well. Replacing half the medium with IL-2 medium was done on days 3 and 7. V gave up 0 bases and J gave up 4 bases; unmatched junction bases: 6. In germline, CDR1 is SGHRS, CDR2 YFSETQ. This CDR3 spans 16 amino acids.

The sequences come from CD4+ T cells from PBMCs cultured with SARS-CoV-2 spike peptides, collected before COVID-19 vaccination. This TCR derives from a human donor who received a COVID-19 vaccine. The rearrangement uses TRBV5-1 and TRBJ1-2; 10 nucleotides match TRBD1. CDR3 coding DNA: TGCGCCAGCAGCTTGGATACGACAGGGGGCCGCTATGGCTACACCTTC. Translation gives CASSLDTTGGRYGYTF.